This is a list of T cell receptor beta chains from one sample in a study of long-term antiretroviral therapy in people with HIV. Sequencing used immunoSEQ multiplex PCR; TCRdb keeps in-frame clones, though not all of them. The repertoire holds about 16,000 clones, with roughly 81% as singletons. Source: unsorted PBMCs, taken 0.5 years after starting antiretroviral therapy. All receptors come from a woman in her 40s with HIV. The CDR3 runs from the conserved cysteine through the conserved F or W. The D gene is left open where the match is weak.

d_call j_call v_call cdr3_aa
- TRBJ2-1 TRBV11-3 CASSSSGTQGGNEQFF
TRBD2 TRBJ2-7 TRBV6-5 CASSLAGGSYEQYF
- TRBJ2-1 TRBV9 CASSVGPLNEQFF
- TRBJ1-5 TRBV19 CASAWDGNQPQHF
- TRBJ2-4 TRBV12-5 CASGLDQFLAKNIQYF
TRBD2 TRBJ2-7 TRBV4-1 CASSPTSGVAYEQYF
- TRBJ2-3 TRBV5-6 CASSLPGPQDTQYF
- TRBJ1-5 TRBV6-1 CASMVRGNQPQHF
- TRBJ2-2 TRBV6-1 CASRGSLNTGELFF
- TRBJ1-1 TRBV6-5 CASSFQLMNTEAFF
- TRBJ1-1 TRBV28 CASSYLRQFRTEAFF
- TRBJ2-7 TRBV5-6 CASSMTNTRIYEQYF
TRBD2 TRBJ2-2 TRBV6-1 CASSVVGRGLAAAGELFF
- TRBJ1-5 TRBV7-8 CASSLVYPGENQPQHF